The 26 T cell receptor beta chains listed next were all sequenced from one sample in a study of CD8 T cells in ankylosing spondylitis. TCRdb called the 5' RACE reads again in MiXCR, with one record for every CDR3 protein. This table holds 35,000 to 50,000 distinct CDR3 sequences, roughly 3.1% found once. The material sequenced was blood, either unsorted or a sorted T cell fraction (not recorded which). These receptors came from a male donor with ankylosing spondylitis or in good health (not recorded which).

Ten or more counts support this clonotype. This rearrangement joins TRBV9 to TRBJ2-1; maybe TRBD1 (7 bases). The germline V and J ends were trimmed by 5 bases and 8 bases, with 23 bases remaining between them. This CDR3 contains 16 residues. CDR1 and CDR2 from the germline V gene are SGDLS and YYNGEE. The CDR3 loop reads CASRPPPQGERDEQFF. In DNA, the CDR3 is TGTGCCAGCAGACCTCCCCCGCAGGGGGAGCGGGATGAGCAGTTCTTC.

The table lists this clonotype with many counts. This rearrangement joins TRBV9 to TRBJ2-6, with D hard to call. Trimming left V 0 bases short and J 1 base short, with 8 bases between. The germline CDR1 and CDR2 sequences are SGDLS and YYNGEE. CDR3 length: 16 amino acids. The CDR3: CASSVGHGSGANVLTF. In nucleotides, the CDR3 is TGTGCCAGCAGCGTAGGTCATGGATCTGGGGCCAACGTCCTGACTTTC.

In its sample, this clonotype was seen many times. The rearrangement uses TRBV9 and TRBJ2-2, with D hard to call. Germline assignment: CDR1 SGDLS and CDR2 YYNGEE. Trimming removed 1 base at V and 0 bases at J, with 10 bases between. The CDR3 sequence is 16 residues long. As DNA, the CDR3 is TGTGCCAGCAGCGTAACCGCGGTCGCGAACACCGGGGAGCTGTTTTTT. It encodes CASSVTAVANTGELFF. Full variable domain (missing parts from reference TRBV9 and TRBJ2-2): DSGVTQTPKHLITATGQRVTLRCSPRSGDLSVYWYQQSLDQGLQFLIQYYNGEERAKGNILERFSAQQFPDLHSELNLSSLELGDSALYFCASSVTAVANTGELFFGEGSRLTVL.

Many counts were recorded for this clonotype. The chain carries TRBV9 and TRBJ2-5; 7 nucleotides agree with TRBD2. Looked up from germline, CDR1 is SGDLS and CDR2 is YYNGEE. The CDR3 is made up of 15 amino acids. Losses at the gene ends were 4 bases for V and 2 bases for J; bases not matched to a gene: 8. The CDR3: CASSKGGGVQETQYF. As DNA, the CDR3 is TGTGCCAGCAGCAAGGGCGGGGGAGTTCAAGAGACCCAGTACTTC. The full variable domain, in which reference TRBV9 and TRBJ2-5 provide the parts outside the CDR3, is DSGVTQTPKHLITATGQRVTLRCSPRSGDLSVYWYQQSLDQGLQFLIQYYNGEERAKGNILERFSAQQFPDLHSELNLSSLELGDSALYFCASSKGGGVQETQYFGPGTRLLVL.

This clonotype has a count of ten or more. The rearrangement links TRBV9 to TRBJ1-6; TRBD1 is a possible D gene (6 bases). Trimming left V 0 bases short and J 10 bases short, with 14 bases between. This CDR3 is 15 amino acids long. From germline, CDR1 is SGDLS and CDR2 YYNGEE. CDR3 sequence reads: CASSVGPGGESPLHF. CDR3 in DNA: TGTGCCAGCAGCGTAGGTCCTGGGGGCGAATCACCCCTCCACTTT.

A remark on this clonotype: A much larger clone differs from this one at a single base, so this may be a read error. The chain recombines TRBV9 with TRBJ2-4; weak D call: TRBD2 (5 bases). CDR3 size: 12 residues. CDR1 SGDLS and CDR2 YYNGEE come from the germline V gene. V was cut by 6 bases and J by 9 bases, with 13 bases left in between. CDR3 sequence: CASTNRESIQYF. In DNA form, the CDR3 reads TGTGCCAGCACGAACCGGGAAAGCATTCAGTACTTC.

The chain joins TRBV6-4 to TRBJ2-7, with D tentatively TRBD1 (5 bases). Germline CDR1 and CDR2: MRHNA and SNTAGT. V was clipped by 4 bases and J by 6 bases, with 22 bases between them. The length of the CDR3 is 16 residues. DNA for the CDR3: TGTGCCAGCAGTGGAGAGACAGAAACAAACAACTCCGAGCAGTACGTC. Amino acid sequence: CASSGETETNNSEQYV.

This clonotype was picked up many times. This chain connects TRBV9 to TRBJ1-6; no clear D gene. V was trimmed by 4 bases and J by 9 bases, leaving 14 bases between them. This CDR3 contains 14 residues. The germline gives CDR1 SGDLS, CDR2 YYNGEE. The DNA for the CDR3 is TGTGCCAGCAGCCCCCGCCCGGACGGTTCACCCCTCCACTTT. Protein product: CASSPRPDGSPLHF.

This clonotype came up many times. V is TRBV9 and J is TRBJ2-3; 10 bases are a match to TRBD1. Per the germline V gene, CDR1 is SGDLS and CDR2 is YYNGEE. J lost 1 base, V lost 2 bases, and 1 base had no gene match. The CDR3 length is 15 residues. This CDR3 reads CASSVGTGGTDTQYF. Here the CDR3 DNA reads TGTGCCAGCAGCGTCGGGACAGGGGGCACAGATACGCAGTATTTT. The full variable domain, rest sourced from reference TRBV9 and TRBJ2-3, is DSGVTQTPKHLITATGQRVTLRCSPRSGDLSVYWYQQSLDQGLQFLIQYYNGEERAKGNILERFSAQQFPDLHSELNLSSLELGDSALYFCASSVGTGGTDTQYFGPGTRLTVL.

This clonotype was recorded many times. This chain connects TRBV9 to TRBJ1-2, with D maybe TRBD1 (5 bases). The germline V gene encodes CDR1 SGDLS and CDR2 YYNGEE. The CDR3 runs 13 residues. Deletions cut 2 bases from V and 7 bases from J, with 12 bases between. CDR3 DNA sequence: TGTGCCAGCAGCGTCGACGGGGGAGGTGGCTACACCTTC. This translates into CASSVDGGGGYTF.

This clonotype was observed at least ten times. The chain employs TRBV9 and TRBJ2-2; D remains ambiguous. Germline-derived CDR1 and CDR2 are SGDLS and YYNGEE. The CDR3 has 15 residues. V dropped 4 bases and J dropped 1 base, with 11 bases sitting between them. Here the CDR3 reads CASSPRKGNTGELFF. The CDR3, as DNA: TGTGCCAGCAGCCCAAGGAAGGGGAACACCGGGGAGCTGTTTTTT. The entire variable domain, with the rest obtained from reference TRBV9 and TRBJ2-2, is as follows: DSGVTQTPKHLITATGQRVTLRCSPRSGDLSVYWYQQSLDQGLQFLIQYYNGEERAKGNILERFSAQQFPDLHSELNLSSLELGDSALYFCASSPRKGNTGELFFGEGSRLTVL.

As to this clonotype: This may be a read error: a much more frequent sequence differs by one nucleotide. This CDR3 reads CASSVDPGRGNTLYF. CDR3 DNA: TGTGCCAGCAGCGTAGACCCAGGGAGAGGAAACACCCTATATTTT. V gene TRBV9 combines with J gene TRBJ1-3, with D maybe TRBD1 (5 bases). Germline CDR1 reads SGDLS; CDR2 reads YYNGEE. This CDR3 spans 15 amino acids. Drawing the rest from reference TRBV9 and TRBJ1-3, the complete variable domain is DSGVTQTPKHLITATGQRVTLRCSPRSGDLSVYWYQQSLDQGLQFLIQYYNGEERAKGNILERFSAQQFPDLHSELNLSSLELGDSALYFCASSVDPGRGNTLYFGEGSWLTVV.

Ten or more counts support this clonotype. V usage is TRBV9 and J usage is TRBJ2-3; perhaps TRBD2 as D (5 bases). The CDR3 sequence is 17 residues long. V was shortened by 0 bases and J by 3 bases, with 17 bases between the two germline ends. The germline gives CDR1 SGDLS, CDR2 YYNGEE. The CDR3: CASSVGSASSSTDTQYF. The CDR3 DNA follows: TGTGCCAGCAGCGTAGGGTCAGCTAGCTCCTCTACAGATACGCAGTATTTT.

This clonotype showed up just once. A much larger clone differs by one base, so this may be a read error. The rearrangement links TRBV9 to TRBJ1-6; D unresolved. This CDR3 contains 14 residues. Germline V gives CDR1 SGDLS, CDR2 YYNGEE. V lost 7 bases to trimming and J lost 7 bases, with 15 bases between them. DNA for the CDR3: TGTGCCAGCTGCCTAACTAGAGAGAATTCACCCCTCCACTTT. Translating gives CASCLTRENSPLHF.

This clonotype was seen at least ten times. This chain uses TRBV9 with TRBJ1-4, with 8 nucleotides matching TRBD1. V was pared by 3 bases and J by 4 bases, with 8 bases of the junction left unmatched. Germline-derived CDR1 and CDR2 are SGDLS and YYNGEE. The CDR3 is 16 amino acids. CDR3 protein: CASSGLNRGDNEKLFF. CDR3 nucleotides: TGTGCCAGCAGCGGCCTAAACAGGGGGGATAATGAAAAACTGTTTTTT.

This clonotype was detected ten times or more. The V and J genes are TRBV9 and TRBJ1-4; D possibly corresponds to TRBD1 (5 bases). The CDR3 sequence is 16 residues long. The germline gives CDR1 SGDLS, CDR2 YYNGEE. Trimming took 4 bases from V and 3 from J, leaving 16 bases between them. The CDR3 nucleotides are TGTGCCAGCAGCTCCAACCCGGGGGGTTCTAATGAAAAACTGTTTTTT. Amino acids: CASSSNPGGSNEKLFF.

Notes on this clonotype: It may be a read error: a sequence one base away is much more abundant. This chain connects TRBV9 to TRBJ2-3, with D possibly being TRBD1 (5 bases). V lost 0 bases, J lost 4 bases, and 12 bases lay in between. This CDR3 is built from 15 residues. Germline V gene data show CDR1 as SGDLS and CDR2 as YYNGEE. CDR3 sequence (DNA): TGTGCCAGCAGCGTAGAAGGGGATGGCTCAGATACGCAGTATTTT. Residues: CASSVEGDGSDTQYF.

Many counts were recorded for this clonotype. V is TRBV9 and J is TRBJ2-5; D may be TRBD2 (6 bases). Germline CDR1 is SGDLS and CDR2 is YYNGEE. Trimming cost V 0 bases and J 1 base, with 16 bases left between them. CDR3 size: 17 residues. The CDR3 is CASSVGGTGRGQETQYF. The CDR3 bases are TGTGCCAGCAGCGTAGGCGGGACGGGACGGGGCCAAGAGACCCAGTACTTC.

This clonotype was detected many times. V usage is TRBV9 and J usage is TRBJ2-4; 7 bases agree with TRBD1. In germline, CDR1 is SGDLS, CDR2 YYNGEE. Losses at the gene ends were 4 bases for V and 3 bases for J; bases not matched to a gene: 10. This CDR3 has 16 amino acids. The DNA for the CDR3 is TGTGCCAGCAGCCCGGGGTTGGGGGACAGCAAAAACATTCAGTACTTC. It codes for CASSPGLGDSKNIQYF. The full variable domain, in which reference TRBV9 and TRBJ2-4 provide the parts outside the CDR3, is DSGVTQTPKHLITATGQRVTLRCSPRSGDLSVYWYQQSLDQGLQFLIQYYNGEERAKGNILERFSAQQFPDLHSELNLSSLELGDSALYFCASSPGLGDSKNIQYFGAGTRLSVL.

This clonotype was picked up many times. At one of its ends the junction is not consistent with the germline gene, which may arise from a read error. The CDR3 is CASSARRSSIDTQYF. The CDR3 nucleotides read TGTGCCAGCAGCGCCCGTAGGAGTAGCATAGATACGCAGTATTTT. The chain has TRBV9 and TRBJ2-3; D unclear. The CDR3 loop spans 15 amino acids. Germline assignment: CDR1 SGDLS and CDR2 YYNGEE.

There are many counts of this clonotype. This sequence joins TRBV9 and TRBJ2-1, with TRBD1 identical over 7 bases. The CDR3 totals 19 residues. The V and J ends lost 0 bases and 0 bases, in that order; junction bases with no gene match: 12. From germline, CDR1 is SGDLS and CDR2 YYNGEE. The CDR3 DNA is TGTGCCAGCAGCGTAGTACCCACCGGGACAGCAAGCTCCTACAATGAGCAGTTCTTC. Translated: CASSVVPTGTASSYNEQFF. The full variable domain, its missing parts supplied by reference TRBV9 and TRBJ2-1, is DSGVTQTPKHLITATGQRVTLRCSPRSGDLSVYWYQQSLDQGLQFLIQYYNGEERAKGNILERFSAQQFPDLHSELNLSSLELGDSALYFCASSVVPTGTASSYNEQFFGPGTRLTVL.

This clonotype has ten or more counts. The chain couples TRBV9 to TRBJ2-5; D is uncertain. Germline V gene lookup returns CDR1 SGDLS and CDR2 YYNGEE. This CDR3 is built from 15 residues. V gave up 0 bases and J gave up 3 bases, with 12 bases separating them. The CDR3 spells CASSVVARPEETQYF. The CDR3, as DNA: TGTGCCAGCAGCGTAGTTGCACGGCCAGAAGAGACCCAGTACTTC.

This clonotype was observed at least ten times. The V call is TRBV9, the J call TRBJ2-1, with unresolved D. Germline V gene lookup returns CDR1 SGDLS and CDR2 YYNGEE. CDR3 length: 13 residues. Trimming took off 1 base at V and 2 bases at J, with 4 bases between the two ends. The CDR3: CASSVKPYNEQFF. CDR3 bases: TGTGCCAGCAGCGTAAAGCCCTACAATGAGCAGTTCTTC. Variable domain in full (rest from reference TRBV9 and TRBJ2-1): DSGVTQTPKHLITATGQRVTLRCSPRSGDLSVYWYQQSLDQGLQFLIQYYNGEERAKGNILERFSAQQFPDLHSELNLSSLELGDSALYFCASSVKPYNEQFFGPGTRLTVL.

This clonotype was found many times. The rearrangement uses TRBV9 and TRBJ1-5; TRBD1 is a possible D gene (5 bases). The CDR3 spans 15 residues. CDR1 and CDR2 (germline): SGDLS, YYNGEE. Trimming shortened V by 3 bases and J by 4 bases, and 14 bases separated the two germline ends. The CDR3, as DNA: TGTGCCAGCAGCGAACGAGGGGAGGTGAATCAGCCCCAGCATTTT. Amino acid sequence: CASSERGEVNQPQHF.

This clonotype appeared many times. The gene calls are TRBV9 and TRBJ2-3; 8 positions agree with TRBD1. This CDR3 is 14 amino acids long. V shed 3 bases, J shed 4 bases, and the junction held 4 bases outside the gene matches. Germline values: CDR1 SGDLS, CDR2 YYNGEE. Here the CDR3 reads CASSADREADTQYF. The CDR3 coding sequence is TGTGCCAGCAGCGCGGACAGGGAGGCAGATACGCAGTATTTT.

The V call is TRBV9, the J call TRBJ1-2, with TRBD1 as a possible D gene (6 bases). This CDR3 is built from 15 residues. The germline V gene encodes CDR1 SGDLS and CDR2 YYNGEE. The V end was cut by 4 bases, the J end by 1 base, with 14 bases between. CDR3 bases: TGTGCCAGCAGCCCGGACAGCCTTCTTAACTATGGCTACACCTTC. Its protein product is CASSPDSLLNYGYTF. The whole variable domain, filled in from reference TRBV9 and TRBJ1-2, reads DSGVTQTPKHLITATGQRVTLRCSPRSGDLSVYWYQQSLDQGLQFLIQYYNGEERAKGNILERFSAQQFPDLHSELNLSSLELGDSALYFCASSPDSLLNYGYTFGSGTRLTVV.